The subject of this entry is one T cell receptor (beta chain). Its antigen is currently unknown. TCRdb processed the 5' RACE reads anew with MiXCR; each CDR3 protein has one entry. Of under 550,000 distinct CDR3 sequences listed, 20% to 25% were seen once; the top ten hold around 16%. The record originates from a study of T cells after yellow fever vaccination. Germline CDR1 reads SGHDT; CDR2 reads YYEEEE. The CDR3 spans 15 residues. Trimming cost V 2 bases and J 4 bases, with 13 bases left between them. Study-level results: In FACS-sorted repertoires, abundant clonotypes from the bulk population could appear as contaminants.

The sample consisted of PBMCs, taken 20 to 25 days after the first yellow fever vaccination. V usage is TRBV5-6 and J usage is TRBJ1-5; D unclear. The receptor comes from a man aged 18 to 29 who received the YFV17D yellow fever vaccine. Here the CDR3 DNA reads TGTGCCAGCAGCTTAGGTGGCTCCACTAATCAGCCCCAGCATTTT. Translation: CASSLGGSTNQPQHF.